This TCR beta chain was found in a study of blood T cell repertoires in COVID-19 (TCRdb year 2020). Regarding the complete study: Collaborator samples came from the United States, Italy and Spain and covered acute and convalescent phases of COVID-19. The prospective study material was composed of cDNA or gDNA derived from T cells, B-cell-depleted T cells, or PBMCs. The dataset comprised deeply sampled blood TCRbeta repertoires from subjects exposed to, actively infected with, or recovered from COVID-19. The repertoires were made available in a free public database intended to serve as a resource for research on the immune response to SARS-CoV-2. Samples were obtained from the ongoing ImmuneRACE study (first 160 participants) and from 1,254 subjects provided by 6 global collaborators. A de-identified subject ID, COVID-19 status, age in years and sex were almost always included in the sample metadata. HLA class I and class II types, where available, came from metadata supplied by the sample provider rather than from assay-based typing. Broader findings and caveats from the paper: How much clinical and demographic metadata was included differed by source and by participant, and the metadata was provided uncurated.

The collaborating institutions used their own protocols to collect whole blood in K2EDTA tubes. For TCRbeta analysis, collaborator samples were shipped as frozen whole blood, as isolated PBMCs, or as DNA extracted from either sample type. The CDR3 goes from the cysteine to the phenylalanine over 17 residues. Only CDR3 DNA is held: 51 bases, read in frame from base 1. Trimming at the junction amounts to 5 bases on V and 8 bases on J, and the germline ends lie 27 bases apart. The germline V gene (reference sequence) sets CDR1 to LNHDA and CDR2 to SQIVND. TCRbeta CDR3 regions were amplified from genomic DNA using the immunoSEQ Assay, a bias-controlled multiplex PCR. Per the authors' processing: The number of nucleated cells in each sample was estimated from the amplification of reference gene primers within the assay. To quantify the absolute abundance of each unique TCRbeta CDR3 rearrangement, sequence reads were collapsed and filtered. For each sample, productive Simpson clonality was calculated as the square root of Simpson's diversity index across productive rearrangements. Imported from immuneACCESS, the table was reduced by TCRdb to in-frame sequences with V and J called. These copies leave out some clones; in studies compared against another copy, an unresolved V gene accounts for under half, and the cause of the remainder is not known. V and J calls and clone size are copied from that table; D and trimming were computed from the DNA. The sample includes about 35,000 clones, with about four fifths observed a single time. Approximately 3.3% of the sample belongs to the ten largest clones.

As for this clone: Its antigen target is currently unknown. Within one base of it there is no much larger clone, and no base qualities were kept.

This sequence was found in a man aged 50-59 years with acute or convalescent COVID-19. The specimen sequenced was peripheral blood. The rearranged chain carries TRBV19 and TRBJ1-2; matching of 6 bases hints at TRBD1 as the D gene. The base sequence is TGTGCCAGTAGTTGGTTGGTCGTCGACAGGCGGTATAAGGGCTACACCTTC. This codes for CASSWLVVDRRYKGYTF.